These 7 T cell receptor beta chains share one sample of origin, sequenced in a study of radiotherapy plus CTLA-4 blockade in lung cancer. The protocol was immunoSEQ multiplex PCR, while the TCRdb copy is restricted to in-frame clones and leaves out a portion. The sample consists of about 51,000 clones, about three quarters of them appearing once. Sequences were derived from peripheral blood, sampled from a patient treated with radiotherapy plus ipilimumab. Receptors originate from a human donor with non-small cell lung cancer whose response to radiotherapy plus ipilimumab could not be evaluated.

The chain couples TRBV5-1 to TRBJ2-2, with 10 bases fitting TRBD1. Germline V gene data show CDR1 as SGHRS and CDR2 as YFSETQ. This CDR3 spans 16 amino acids. J was trimmed by 5 bases and V by 4 bases; bases with no gene match: 8. The CDR3 region has the DNA TGCGCCAGCAGCCCCGGGACAGGGGCCCGGACCGGGGAGCTGTTTTTT. Amino acids: CASSPGTGARTGELFF.

This clone appeared a single time. This chain joins TRBV7-6 and TRBJ2-7; possible D gene TRBD1, 5 bases. Trimming shortened V by 0 bases and J by 5 bases, and 11 bases separated the two germline ends. This CDR3 contains 14 residues. Per the germline V gene, CDR1 is SGHVS and CDR2 is FNYEAQ. As DNA, the CDR3 is TGTGCCAGCAGCTTAGCCGGCAGGGCGCACGAGCAGTACTTC. Encoded protein: CASSLAGRAHEQYF.

V is TRBV29-1 and J is TRBJ2-1; 9 bases align to TRBD1. This CDR3 comprises 13 residues. Trimming cost V 7 bases and J 8 bases; bases outside gene matches: 9. Germline V CDR1 and CDR2: SQVTM, ANQGSEA. The CDR3, as DNA: TGCAGCGGACGACAGGGGGGGGTGGATGAGCAGTTCTTC. Translating it yields CSGRQGGVDEQFF.

The J gene is TRBJ2-3, the V gene TRBV4-1, with D unresolved. Germline CDR1 and CDR2: MGHRA and YSYEKL. Trimming took off 4 bases at V and 0 bases at J, with 8 bases between the two ends. This CDR3 is 14 amino acids long. The CDR3 protein is CASSPLPSTDTQYF. DNA for the CDR3: TGCGCCAGCAGCCCCCTACCTAGCACAGATACGCAGTATTTT.

The J gene is TRBJ2-1, the V gene TRBV19, with D tentatively TRBD2 (5 bases). The V and J ends lost 3 bases and 8 bases respectively, with 11 bases between them. CDR3 length: 13 amino acids. Germline V gene sequence: CDR1 LNHDA, CDR2 SQIVND (reference sequence). CDR3 residues: CASSILGSHEQFF. For the CDR3, the DNA is TGTGCCAGTAGTATCTTGGGGAGTCATGAGCAGTTCTTC. Full variable domain (missing parts from reference TRBV19 and TRBJ2-1): DGGITQSPKYLFRKEGQNVTLSCEQNLNHDAMYWYRQDPGQGLRLIYYSQIVNDFQKGDIAEGYSVSREKKESFPLTVTSAQKNPTAFYLCASSILGSHEQFFGPGTRLTVL.

This rearrangement joins TRBV7-2 to TRBJ2-5; 9 nucleotides align to TRBD2. Germline V gene lookup returns CDR1 SGHTA and CDR2 FQGNSA. The CDR3 has 16 residues. Trimming at V came to 1 base and at J to 1 base, leaving 4 bases not matched to a gene. The CDR3 DNA follows: TGTGCCAGCAGCTTAGAGCTAGCGGGGATCCAAGAGACCCAGTACTTC. Translated: CASSLELAGIQETQYF.

This sequence joins TRBV6-6 and TRBJ2-4; D is possibly TRBD2 (5 bases). V was trimmed by 6 bases and J by 0 bases, leaving 12 bases between them. Germline loops: CDR1 MNHNY, CDR2 SVGAGI (reference sequence). The CDR3 runs to 15 residues. The DNA for the CDR3 is TGTGCCAGCAGCCTGCTCGGGGAAGCCAAAAACATTCAGTACTTC. Amino acids: CASSLLGEAKNIQYF.